This T cell receptor beta chain comes out of a study of a mutant IDH1 vaccine in newly diagnosed glioma. Study information: Following radiotherapy alone, or alongside temozolomide cycles, vaccination was started after an interval of 4-6 weeks. Most patients had radiochemotherapy with temozolomide before enrollment; others had one alone.

CDR1 and CDR2 (germline): SGHTA, FQGNSA. The CDR3 has 14 residues. Trimming shortened V by 0 bases and J by 8 bases, and 13 bases separated the two germline ends. As for time point: week 35, safety follow-up. All doses held 300 ug of mutant IDH1 20-mer peptide, with topical imiquimod. Administration of eight vaccinations to patients took place in weeks 1, 3, 5, 7, 11, 15, 19, 23. Assay used: immunoSEQ multiplex PCR; TCRdb lists only in-frame clones, some missing. Of 40,000 to 55,000 clones listed, less than 80% were seen once; the top ten hold approximately 12%. Findings and limits, study-wide: Changes in the top peripheral T cell clonotypes seemingly had no bearing on pseudoprogression.

As concerns this clone: Its antigen is as yet unknown.

The origin of this receptor is a man in his forties or fifties with glioma. The chain employs TRBV7-2 and TRBJ1-2; perhaps TRBD1 as D (6 bases). The source material was PBMCs, sampled from a glioma patient whose treatment included an IDH1 peptide vaccine. CDR3 sequence reads: CASSLAAQGYGYTF. The CDR3 DNA is TGTGCCAGCAGCTTAGCGGCCCAGGGGTACGGCTACACCTTC.